This T cell receptor beta chain was sequenced for a study of blood T cell repertoires in COVID-19. Study-wide context: Material from acute and convalescent COVID-19 was sourced from the United States, Italy and Spain. T cells, B-cell-depleted T cells, or PBMCs provided the cDNA or gDNA that served as material.

Between the trimmed V and J ends, which lost 5 bases and 1 base, there was a span of 9 bases. The V gene's germline CDR1 is SGHNT and CDR2 YYREEE (reference sequence). The CDR3 runs 13 residues. In the original workflow: Nucleated cell number was recorded as an estimate derived from reference gene primer amplification. Method: immunoSEQ multiplex PCR; TCRdb's copy keeps in-frame clones and lacks some. V and J calls and clone size are copied from that table; D and trimming were computed from the DNA. The sample contains approximately 150,000 clones, about 83% of which appear only once. The chain uses TRBV5-4 and TRBJ1-2; D is unclear. The TCR originated in a woman in her forties or fifties with active or convalescent COVID-19. Sequenced material: peripheral blood. CDR3 loop: CASSQTRNYGYTF. CDR3 DNA sequence: TGTGCCAGCAGTCAAACACGTAACTATGGCTACACCTTC.